This T cell receptor beta chain was retrieved from a study of T cells in localized non-small cell lung cancer. Study conclusions and caveats: The study linked higher blood T cell density to longer overall survival.

The length of the CDR3 is 17 residues. The table came from immunoSEQ multiplex PCR; TCRdb's copy has only in-frame clones and leaves some out. The data show about 59,000 clones, with roughly 90% seen just once and roughly 1.8% held by the top ten. In the case of this clone: Its antigen is currently unknown.

The sequence derives from a woman between 40 and 69 years old with stage I lung adenocarcinoma. The chain links TRBV12-1 to TRBJ2-7; TRBD2, the table's D call, was not compared with the DNA. TRBV12-1 is a pseudogene segment. Specimen: peripheral blood, collected before any cancer treatment. Written as DNA, the CDR3 is TGTGCCAGCAGCGCCCCGAGTAGCTCGGGGACTCCCTACGAGCAGTACTTC. This codes for CASSAPSSSGTPYEQYF.